This T cell receptor beta chain emerged from a study of shared clonotypes between healthy human individuals. Study information: CD4 naive cells filled three plates per donor, CD4 memory three, CD8 naive two and CD8 memory one.

As to this clone: As yet, its antigen is unknown.

Naive CD8 cells were CD45RO-negative, positively selected for CCR7, excluding terminally differentiated effector memory CD45RA+ cells. The V end was cut by 4 bases, the J end by 1 base, with 27 bases between. CDR1 SGHVS and CDR2 FQNEAQ come from the germline V gene. This CDR3 spans 20 amino acids. Study findings and constraints: Clonotype sharing among donors was thought likely to change with sequencing depth. What naive subsets generally showed was a larger estimated richness than memory subsets showed.

Approximately 30,000 T cell genomes (approximately 0.2 ug DNA) went into each sorted-subset replicate. TCRdb's copy holds only in-frame clones and misses some; the assay was immunoSEQ multiplex PCR. The repertoire has 750,000 to 1,000,000 clones, approximately 92% of them found once; the top ten carry around 24%. The specimen sequenced was naive CD8+ T cells sorted from blood. The clonotype comes from a man younger than 40 in good health. This chain joins TRBV7-8 and TRBJ2-3, with D perhaps being TRBD1 or TRBD2 (5 bases each). CDR3 protein: CASSWKPGRHEWEGTDTQYF. CDR3 DNA sequence: TGTGCCAGCAGCTGGAAGCCGGGACGGCACGAGTGGGAAGGCACAGATACGCAGTATTTT.